The 26 T cell receptor beta chains below were found in one sample sequenced in a study of T cells after posttransplantation cyclophosphamide listed by TCRdb under 2016. In the paper's terms, the treatment or condition label means: high-dose cyclophosphamide on days +3 and +4 as single-agent GVHD prophylaxis. Busulfan and fludarabine conditioning, a related or unrelated marrow graft, and cyclophosphamide on days +3 and +4 were given to PTCy patients. Library method: the immunoSEQ multiplex PCR assay. In TCRdb, the immuneACCESS table is reduced to in-frame sequences with V and J assigned. These tables do not hold every clone; where another copy was compared, an unresolved V gene accounts for under half, and the others remain unexplained. Counted in this sample were about 19,000 clones; about 68% of them appeared once. The ten largest clones capture roughly 27% of the sample. The sample consisted of PBMCs, taken after an allogeneic stem cell transplant with post-transplant cyclophosphamide. All receptors derive from a young adult male patient who received an allogeneic stem cell transplant from a related donor, was CMV-positive, and had acute GVHD only. It is possible that, after a transplant, some T cells come from the graft donor.

This rearrangement joins TRBV30 to TRBJ1-6; no reliable D call. This CDR3 is built from 12 residues. V was clipped by 0 bases and J by 11 bases, with 8 bases between them. CDR1 is GTSNPN, CDR2 SVGIG, per germline (reference sequence). CDR3 residues: CAWSVGGTPLHF. The CDR3, as DNA: TGTGCCTGGAGTGTAGGCGGTACACCCCTCCACTTT. Together with reference TRBV30 and TRBJ1-6, the CDR3 gives the full variable domain: SQTIHQWPATLVQPVGSPLSLECTVEGTSNPNLYWYRQAAGRGLQLLFYSVGIGQISSEVPQNLSASRPQDRQFILSSKKLLLSDSGFYLCAWSVGGTPLHFGNGTRLTVT.

The chain combines TRBV19 with TRBJ1-1, with D tentatively TRBD1 (5 bases). CDR1 and CDR2 from the germline V gene are LNHDA and SQIVND (reference sequence). The V end lost 4 bases, the J end lost 1 base, and 19 bases lay between the germline ends. CDR3 length: 17 amino acids. The CDR3 DNA reads TGTGCCAGTAGTAAAAGGGGCGGCCGGGCTGGGAACACTGAAGCTTTCTTT. Translating gives CASSKRGGRAGNTEAFF. Full variable domain (outside the CDR3, taken from reference TRBV19 and TRBJ1-1): DGGITQSPKYLFRKEGQNVTLSCEQNLNHDAMYWYRQDPGQGLRLIYYSQIVNDFQKGDIAEGYSVSREKKESFPLTVTSAQKNPTAFYLCASSKRGGRAGNTEAFFGQGTRLTVV.

With respect to this clone: Mismatch with germline at one junction end may stem from a read error. V is TRBV6-1 and J is TRBJ1-5, with a possible D match to TRBD1 (5 bases). The germline gives CDR1 MNHNS, CDR2 SASEGT. This CDR3 has 13 amino acids. The CDR3 protein is CAGSQTDNQPQHF. In nucleotides, the CDR3 is TGTGCCGGCAGCCAGACAGACAATCAGCCCCAGCATTTT.

The chain links TRBV7-3 to TRBJ2-3; 10 bases map to TRBD1. CDR3 size: 15 residues. The germline gives CDR1 SGHTA, CDR2 FQGTGA. Losses at the gene ends were 4 bases for V and 6 bases for J; bases not matched to a gene: 7. The CDR3 loop reads CASSSDRGRVDTQYF. As DNA, the CDR3 is TGTGCCAGCAGCTCCGACAGGGGGCGCGTTGATACGCAGTATTTT.

The chain employs TRBV7-2 and TRBJ1-6; D is ambiguous. Germline CDR1 SGHTA, CDR2 FQGNSA. The CDR3 contains 16 residues. Trimming took 1 base from V and 3 from J, leaving 10 bases between them. This CDR3 is CASSLDPPLYNSPLHF. CDR3 nucleotides: TGTGCCAGCAGCTTAGATCCCCCCCTCTATAATTCACCCCTCCACTTT.

This clone was found a few times. The chain employs TRBV6-6 and TRBJ2-7; the D gene is possibly TRBD2 (6 bases). The CDR3 runs to 12 residues. The germline V gene has CDR1 MNHNY and CDR2 SVGAGI (reference sequence). Trimming left V 11 bases short and J 6 bases short, with 17 bases between. The CDR3 nucleotides read TGTGCCGCCGGGGGTTTAGTTGGCGAGCAGTACTTC. Amino acid sequence: CAAGGLVGEQYF.

This CDR3 reads CASSQERGQGEQFF. DNA of the CDR3: TGTGCCAGCAGCCAAGAGAGAGGACAGGGTGAGCAGTTCTTC. The V and J genes are TRBV4-2 and TRBJ2-1, with 8 positions matching TRBD1. The CDR3 totals 14 residues. CDR1 and CDR2 (germline): LGHNA, YNFKEQ. The ends lost 0 bases at V and 9 bases at J; junction bases unmatched: 4.

The chain joins TRBV4-2 to TRBJ2-3; D may be TRBD2 (5 bases). The CDR3 sequence is 15 residues long. The V end was cut by 0 bases, the J end by 2 bases, with 9 bases between. CDR1 LGHNA and CDR2 YNFKEQ come from the germline V gene. CDR3 in DNA: TGTGCCAGCAGCCAAGACCCTAGCACCACAGATACGCAGTATTTT. Its protein product is CASSQDPSTTDTQYF.

This clone was seen once. The gene calls are TRBV30 and TRBJ1-1; a weak D match, TRBD1 (5 bases). V shed 3 bases and J shed 10 bases, with 15 bases lying between them. Looked up from germline, CDR1 is GTSNPN and CDR2 is SVGIG (reference sequence). The CDR3 contains 12 residues. The CDR3 DNA sequence: TGTGCCTGGAGCGAAAAACCTGGGGCAGCTTTCTTT. Translation gives CAWSEKPGAAFF.

The V gene is TRBV28, the J gene TRBJ1-5; 7 bases agree with TRBD1. Looked up from germline, CDR1 is MDHEN and CDR2 is SYDVKM. V trimming: 5 bases; J trimming: 6 bases; junction bases outside the gene matches: 10. This CDR3 is 15 amino acids long. The CDR3 sequence is CASSLIDRDGQPQHF. Written as DNA, the CDR3 is TGTGCCAGCAGTCTAATCGACAGGGACGGTCAGCCCCAGCATTTT.

The V gene is TRBV21-1, the J gene TRBJ1-3; the table names TRBD1, a call not compared with the DNA. TRBV21-1 is a pseudogene. There are 16 residues in the CDR3. CDR3 in amino acids: CASSNEDRRSGNTIYF. For the CDR3, the DNA is TGTGCCAGCAGCAATGAGGACAGGCGCTCTGGAAACACCATATATTTT.

This chain connects TRBV5-4 to TRBJ1-3; D uncertain. Trimming removed 4 bases at V and 0 bases at J, with 11 bases between. Germline V gene data show CDR1 as SGHNT and CDR2 as YYREEE (reference sequence). This CDR3 contains 15 residues. The DNA for the CDR3 is TGTGCCAGCAGCCTGGCCGGTAGCTCTGGAAACACCATATATTTT. Translation gives CASSLAGSSGNTIYF.

Only one count was recorded for this clone. J is TRBJ2-7 and V is TRBV5-4, with 15 bases matching TRBD2. With 4 bases clipped from V and 2 bases from J, the junction kept 7 bases outside the gene matches. Germline CDR1 reads SGHNT; CDR2 reads YYREEE (reference sequence). This CDR3 is built from 17 residues. CDR3 region: CASSPGTSGGLTYEQYF. CDR3 DNA sequence: TGTGCCAGCAGCCCAGGGACTAGCGGGGGGCTGACCTACGAGCAGTACTTC.

This rearrangement joins TRBV5-4 to TRBJ1-2; TRBD1 agrees at 9 bases. The CDR3 is 13 residues long. V lost 3 bases and J lost 6; bases outside the gene matches: 3. Germline V lookup: CDR1 SGHNT, CDR2 YYREEE (reference sequence). This CDR3 reads CASSWDRVNGYTF. DNA for the CDR3: TGTGCCAGCAGCTGGGACAGGGTGAATGGCTACACCTTC.

The J gene is TRBJ1-6, the V gene TRBV16, with D perhaps TRBD1 (6 bases). Germline CDR1 KGHSY, CDR2 FQNENV. V dropped 4 bases and J dropped 6 bases, with 16 bases sitting between them. CDR3 length: 16 amino acids. CDR3 loop: CASSPDRPVGNSPLHF. Here the CDR3 DNA reads TGTGCCAGCAGCCCGGACAGACCAGTGGGTAATTCACCCCTCCACTTT.

This chain uses TRBV27 with TRBJ1-2, with a weak D call TRBD1 (5 bases). Germline-derived CDR1 and CDR2 are MNHEY and SMNVEV (reference sequence). V lost 2 bases and J lost 6, with 13 bases in between. The CDR3 is made up of 14 amino acids. CDR3 sequence reads: CASSLSGGRNGYTF. CDR3 DNA: TGTGCCAGCAGTTTAAGCGGGGGTCGGAATGGCTACACCTTC.

J is TRBJ2-1 and V is TRBV5-1; 10 bases align to TRBD2. CDR3 length: 15 residues. With V trimmed by 2 bases and J by 4 bases, 3 bases remained unmatched. The germline V gene encodes CDR1 SGHRS and CDR2 YFSETQ. As DNA, the CDR3 is TGCGCCAGCAGCTTAACTAGCGGGGTATACAATGAGCAGTTCTTC. Its protein is CASSLTSGVYNEQFF.

The rearrangement uses TRBV4-3 and TRBJ1-4, with D hard to call. The CDR3 consists of 16 residues. CDR1 LGHNA and CDR2 YSLEER come from the germline V gene. V was trimmed by 0 bases and J by 2 bases, leaving 10 bases between them. CDR3 in amino acids: CASSQDTAATNEKLFF. CDR3 bases: TGCGCCAGCAGCCAAGATACCGCGGCGACTAATGAAAAACTGTTTTTT.

The chain recombines TRBV29-1 with TRBJ1-2; D remains ambiguous. The V gene lost 0 bases and the J gene lost 8 bases, with 13 bases spanning the gap. The germline CDR1 and CDR2 sequences are SQVTM and ANQGSEA. The CDR3 runs 13 residues. The chain's CDR3 is CSVEDSPILGYTF. CDR3 sequence (DNA): TGCAGCGTTGAAGATTCCCCCATCCTAGGCTACACCTTC.

The chain joins TRBV10-3 to TRBJ1-1, with TRBD1 as a possible D gene (6 bases). The germline V gene has CDR1 ENHRY and CDR2 SYGVKD. Trimming removed 6 bases at V and 5 bases at J, with 13 bases between. The CDR3 is made up of 13 amino acids. DNA of the CDR3: TGTGCCATCAGGGGGACACGAGAGACTGAAGCTTTCTTT. As protein: CAIRGTRETEAFF.

J is TRBJ2-7 and V is TRBV18; a possible D gene is TRBD1 (5 bases). Germline loops: CDR1 KGHSH, CDR2 LQKENI. Trimming took off 6 bases at V and 4 bases at J, with 19 bases between the two ends. The length of the CDR3 is 15 residues. The CDR3 region is CASSPQGHRKYEQYF. The CDR3 DNA sequence: TGTGCCAGCTCGCCGCAGGGTCATAGAAAGTACGAGCAGTACTTC.

The V call is TRBV7-2, the J call TRBJ2-7; possibly TRBD2 for D (6 bases). Germline V CDR1 and CDR2: SGHTA, FQGNSA. This CDR3 contains 14 residues. The germline V and J ends were trimmed by 2 bases and 6 bases, with 14 bases remaining between them. The CDR3 sequence is CASSLSTSSGEQYF. The DNA for the CDR3 is TGTGCCAGCAGCTTAAGTACTAGCTCGGGCGAGCAGTACTTC.

The genes are TRBV4-3 and TRBJ1-4; 8 nucleotides agree with TRBD1. There are 17 residues in the CDR3. The germline V gene has CDR1 LGHNA and CDR2 YSLEER. Trimming removed 0 bases from V and 8 bases from J; junction bases left unmatched: 11. For the CDR3, the DNA is TGCGCCAGCAGCCAAGAAATCCAGCAGGGGGCGCGCGAAAAACTGTTTTTT. This translates into CASSQEIQQGAREKLFF.

The J gene is TRBJ1-4, the V gene TRBV5-1, with D uncertain. From germline, CDR1 is SGHRS and CDR2 YFSETQ. V gave up 5 bases and J gave up 0 bases, with 5 bases separating them. The CDR3 extends over 13 amino acids. The CDR3 reads CASSTATNEKLFF. CDR3 in DNA: TGCGCCAGCAGTACTGCAACTAATGAAAAACTGTTTTTT. Filled out from reference TRBV5-1 and TRBJ1-4, the complete variable domain reads KAGVTQTPRYLIKTRGQQVTLSCSPISGHRSVSWYQQTPGQGLQFLFEYFSETQRNKGNFPGRFSGRQFSNSRSEMNVSTLELGDSALYLCASSTATNEKLFFGSGTQLSVL.

By frequency in the sample, this clone is medium-sized. CDR3 in amino acids: CASSLANRNSPLHF. Here the CDR3 DNA reads TGTGCCAGCAGCTTAGCGAACAGGAATTCACCCCTCCACTTT. The genes are TRBV7-9 and TRBJ1-6, with a weak D call TRBD1 (5 bases). Looked up from germline, CDR1 is SEHNR and CDR2 is FQNEAQ (reference sequence). V lost 0 bases and J 7 bases, leaving 7 bases between the germline ends. This CDR3 has 14 residues.

The DNA for the CDR3 is TGTGCCAGCGGAAGGGGGCAGGATCAGCCCCAGCATTTT. It codes for CASGRGQDQPQHF. The V and J genes are TRBV27 and TRBJ1-5, with 7 bases identical to TRBD1. With V trimmed by 8 bases and J by 5 bases, 6 bases remained unmatched. Germline V gene lookup returns CDR1 MNHEY and CDR2 SMNVEV (reference sequence). CDR3 length: 13 amino acids.